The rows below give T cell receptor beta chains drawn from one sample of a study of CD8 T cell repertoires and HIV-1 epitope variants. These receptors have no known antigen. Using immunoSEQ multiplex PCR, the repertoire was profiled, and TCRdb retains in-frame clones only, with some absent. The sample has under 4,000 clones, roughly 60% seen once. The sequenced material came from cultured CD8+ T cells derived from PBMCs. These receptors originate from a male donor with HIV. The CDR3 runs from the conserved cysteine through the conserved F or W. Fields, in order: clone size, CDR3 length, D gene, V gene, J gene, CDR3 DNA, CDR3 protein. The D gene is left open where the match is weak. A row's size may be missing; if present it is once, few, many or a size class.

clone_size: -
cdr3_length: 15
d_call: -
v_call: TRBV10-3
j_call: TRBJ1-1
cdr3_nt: TGTGCCATCAGTGAGTCGGGGGGATTGAACACTGAAGCTTTCTTT
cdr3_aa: CAISESGGLNTEAFF

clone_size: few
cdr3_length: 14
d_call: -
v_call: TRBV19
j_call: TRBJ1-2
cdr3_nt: TGTGCTACCTCCCGGAGAGGGGCCCAGACGGGCTACACCTTC
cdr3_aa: CATSRRGAQTGYTF

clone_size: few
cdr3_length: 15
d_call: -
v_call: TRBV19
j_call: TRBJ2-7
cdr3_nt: TGTGCCAGTAGTATAGCTGGGGACACCCTATACGAGCAGTACTTC
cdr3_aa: CASSIAGDTLYEQYF

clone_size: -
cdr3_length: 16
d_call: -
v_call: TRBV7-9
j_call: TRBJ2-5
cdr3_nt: TGTGCCAGCAGTCCTGTCCCGGGACGTAGACAAGAGACCCAGTACTTC
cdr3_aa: CASSPVPGRRQETQYF

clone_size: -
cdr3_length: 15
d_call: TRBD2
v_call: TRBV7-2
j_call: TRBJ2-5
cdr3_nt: TGTGCCAGCAGCCCACGTAGCGGGGAGGGGGAGACCCAGTACTTC
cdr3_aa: CASSPRSGEGETQYF

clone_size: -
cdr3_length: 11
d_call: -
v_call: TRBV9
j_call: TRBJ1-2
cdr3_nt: TGTGCCAGCAGCGTAGGGGCCCAATACACCTTC
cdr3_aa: CASSVGAQYTF

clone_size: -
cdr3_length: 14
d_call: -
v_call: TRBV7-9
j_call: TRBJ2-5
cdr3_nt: TGTGCCAGCAGCTTAGTGGAGGGCCAAGAGACCCAGTACTTC
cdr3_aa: CASSLVEGQETQYF

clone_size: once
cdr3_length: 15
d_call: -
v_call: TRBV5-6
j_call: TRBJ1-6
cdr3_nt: TGTGCCAGCAGCTTCCTCCAGGGCGTGAATTCACCCCTCCACTTT
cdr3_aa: CASSFLQGVNSPLHF

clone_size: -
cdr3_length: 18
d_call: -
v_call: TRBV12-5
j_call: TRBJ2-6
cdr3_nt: TGTGCTAGTGGTATTAGGTCTGCAGGACAAAGTCGGGCCAACGTCCTGACTTTC
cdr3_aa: CASGIRSAGQSRANVLTF

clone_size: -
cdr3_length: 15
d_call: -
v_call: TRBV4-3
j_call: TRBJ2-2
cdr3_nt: TGCGCCAGCAGCCAAGGGGGGGAGGAAACCGGGGAGCTGTTTTTT
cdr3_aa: CASSQGGEETGELFF

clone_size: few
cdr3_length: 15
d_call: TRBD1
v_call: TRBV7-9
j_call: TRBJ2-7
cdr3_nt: TGTGCCAGCAGCTACACCGGGACAGGGGGCTACGAGCAGTACTTC
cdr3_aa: CASSYTGTGGYEQYF

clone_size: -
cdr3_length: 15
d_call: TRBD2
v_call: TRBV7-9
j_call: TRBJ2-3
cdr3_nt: TGTGCCAGCAGCACTACTAGCGGGGGACCAGATACGCAGTATTTT
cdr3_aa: CASSTTSGGPDTQYF

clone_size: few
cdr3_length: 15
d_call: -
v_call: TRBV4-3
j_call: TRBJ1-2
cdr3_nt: TGCGCCAGCAGCCGACTACCGGCCCAGGGACTAAGCTACACCTTC
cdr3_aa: CASSRLPAQGLSYTF

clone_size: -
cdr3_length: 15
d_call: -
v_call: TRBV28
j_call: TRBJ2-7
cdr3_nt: TGTGCCAGCAGAGGGTTGACAGCCCTTTCTTGGGGGCAGTACTTC
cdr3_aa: CASRGLTALSWGQYF

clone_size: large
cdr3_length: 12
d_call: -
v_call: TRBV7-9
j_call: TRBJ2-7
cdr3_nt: TGTGCCAGCAGCTTACGAGCGGGCGAGCAGTACTTC
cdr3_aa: CASSLRAGEQYF

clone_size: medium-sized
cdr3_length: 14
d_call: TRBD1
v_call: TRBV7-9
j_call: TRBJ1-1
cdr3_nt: TGTGCCAGCAGCCTATCAGGGGGTAGCTATGAAGCTTTCTTT
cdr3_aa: CASSLSGGSYEAFF

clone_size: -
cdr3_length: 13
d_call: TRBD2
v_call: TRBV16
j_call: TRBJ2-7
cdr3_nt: TGTGCCAGCAGCCCGGGGGGGGACTACGAGCAGTACTTC
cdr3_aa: CASSPGGDYEQYF

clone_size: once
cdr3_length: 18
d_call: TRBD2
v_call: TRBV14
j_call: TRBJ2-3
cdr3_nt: TGTGCCAGCAGCCCGTCACTTTTTGGTAGCGGGAAAGGGAATACGCAGTATTTT
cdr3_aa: CASSPSLFGSGKGNTQYF

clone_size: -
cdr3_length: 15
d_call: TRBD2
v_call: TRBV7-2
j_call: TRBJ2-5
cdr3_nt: TGTGCCAGCAGCTTAGGGGACGGGGGGCAAGAGACCCAGTACTTC
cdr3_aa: CASSLGDGGQETQYF

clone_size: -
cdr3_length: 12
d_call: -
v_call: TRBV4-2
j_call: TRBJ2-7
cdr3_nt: TGTGCCAGCAGCCAAGATGGGGGCGAGCAGTACTTC
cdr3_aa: CASSQDGGEQYF

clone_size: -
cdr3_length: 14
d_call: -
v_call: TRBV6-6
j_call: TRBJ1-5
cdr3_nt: TGTGCCAGCAGTTATTTTCCCGGCAATCAGCCCCAGCATTTT
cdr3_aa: CASSYFPGNQPQHF

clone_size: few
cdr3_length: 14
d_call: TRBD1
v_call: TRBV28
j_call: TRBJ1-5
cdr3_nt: TGTGCCAGCAGCTCGACAGGGGGGGAACAGCCCCAGCATTTT
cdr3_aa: CASSSTGGEQPQHF

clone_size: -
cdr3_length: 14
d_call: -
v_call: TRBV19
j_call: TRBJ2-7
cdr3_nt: TGTGCCAGTAGTTCGAGGGAGACCCCCTACGAGCAGTACTTC
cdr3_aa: CASSSRETPYEQYF

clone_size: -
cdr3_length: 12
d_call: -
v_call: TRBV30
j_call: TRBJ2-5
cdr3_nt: TGTGCTTGGAGTGCGGTCCGGGAGACCCAGTACTTC
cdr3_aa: CAWSAVRETQYF

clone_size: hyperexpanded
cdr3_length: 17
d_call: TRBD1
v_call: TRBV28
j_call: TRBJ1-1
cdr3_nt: TGTGCCAGCAGTTCCCCCGGGACAGGGGTGATTTCCACTGAAGCTTTCTTT
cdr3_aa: CASSSPGTGVISTEAFF

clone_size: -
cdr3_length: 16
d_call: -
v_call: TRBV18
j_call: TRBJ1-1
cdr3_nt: TGTGCCAGCTCACCCCGGGGCCTATTAGGAAACACTGAAGCTTTCTTT
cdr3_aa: CASSPRGLLGNTEAFF

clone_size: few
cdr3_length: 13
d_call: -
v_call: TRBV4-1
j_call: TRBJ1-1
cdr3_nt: TGCGCCAGCAGCCAAGGGGTCTACACTGAAGCTTTCTTT
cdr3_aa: CASSQGVYTEAFF